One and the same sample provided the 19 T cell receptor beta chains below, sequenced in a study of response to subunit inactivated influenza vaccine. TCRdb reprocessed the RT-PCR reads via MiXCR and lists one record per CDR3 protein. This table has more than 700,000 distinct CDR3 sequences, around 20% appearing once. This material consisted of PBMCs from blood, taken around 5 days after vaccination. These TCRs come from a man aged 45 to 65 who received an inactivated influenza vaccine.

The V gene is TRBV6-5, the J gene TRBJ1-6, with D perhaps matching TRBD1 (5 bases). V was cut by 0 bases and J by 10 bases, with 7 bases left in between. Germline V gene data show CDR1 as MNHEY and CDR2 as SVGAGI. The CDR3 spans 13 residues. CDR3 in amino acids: CASSYSTESPLHF. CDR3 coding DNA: TGTGCCAGCAGTTACTCGACAGAATCACCCCTCCACTTT.

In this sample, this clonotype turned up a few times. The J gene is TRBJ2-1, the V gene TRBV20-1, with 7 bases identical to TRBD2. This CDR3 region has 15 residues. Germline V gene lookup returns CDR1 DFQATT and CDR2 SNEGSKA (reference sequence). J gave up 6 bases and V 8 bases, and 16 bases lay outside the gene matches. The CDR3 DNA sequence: TGCAGTACCCGGCGGCTAGCGGCCCGCTCCAATGAGCAGTTCTTC. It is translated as CSTRRLAARSNEQFF.

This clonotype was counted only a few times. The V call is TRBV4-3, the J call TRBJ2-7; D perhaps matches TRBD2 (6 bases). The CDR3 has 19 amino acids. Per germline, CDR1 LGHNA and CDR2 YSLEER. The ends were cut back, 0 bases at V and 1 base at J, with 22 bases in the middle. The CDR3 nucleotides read TGCGCCAGCAGCCAAGATTATATGGACTACACCTTTGGGTCCTACGAGCAGTACTTC. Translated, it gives CASSQDYMDYTFGSYEQYF.

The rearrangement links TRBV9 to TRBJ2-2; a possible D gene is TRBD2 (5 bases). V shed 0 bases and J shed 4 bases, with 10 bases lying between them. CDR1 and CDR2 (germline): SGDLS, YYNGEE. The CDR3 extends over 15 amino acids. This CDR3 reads CASSVAGFGTGELFF. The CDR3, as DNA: TGTGCCAGCAGCGTAGCGGGGTTTGGCACCGGGGAGCTGTTTTTT. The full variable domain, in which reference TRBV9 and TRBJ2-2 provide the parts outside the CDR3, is DSGVTQTPKHLITATGQRVTLRCSPRSGDLSVYWYQQSLDQGLQFLIQYYNGEERAKGNILERFSAQQFPDLHSELNLSSLELGDSALYFCASSVAGFGTGELFFGEGSRLTVL.

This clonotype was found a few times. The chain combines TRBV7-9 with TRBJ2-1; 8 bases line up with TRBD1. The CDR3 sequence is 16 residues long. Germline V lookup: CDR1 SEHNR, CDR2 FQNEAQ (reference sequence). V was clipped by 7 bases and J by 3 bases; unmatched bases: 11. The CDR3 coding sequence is TGTGCCAGCACCGTTTCGACAGGGGCCATCTACAATGAGCAGTTCTTC. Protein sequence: CASTVSTGAIYNEQFF.

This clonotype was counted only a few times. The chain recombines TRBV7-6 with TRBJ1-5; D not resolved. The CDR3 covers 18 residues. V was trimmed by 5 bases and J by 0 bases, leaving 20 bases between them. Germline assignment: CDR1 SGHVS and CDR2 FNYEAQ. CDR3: CASSAGRWAGNSNQPQHF. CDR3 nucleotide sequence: TGTGCCAGCAGCGCAGGCCGTTGGGCGGGGAATAGCAATCAGCCCCAGCATTTT.

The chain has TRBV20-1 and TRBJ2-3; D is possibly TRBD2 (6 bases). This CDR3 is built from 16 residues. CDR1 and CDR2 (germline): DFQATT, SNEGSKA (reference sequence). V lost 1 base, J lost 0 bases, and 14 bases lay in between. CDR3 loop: CSARGSGKGSTDTQYF. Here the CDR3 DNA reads TGCAGTGCTAGAGGTAGCGGCAAGGGCAGCACAGATACGCAGTATTTT.

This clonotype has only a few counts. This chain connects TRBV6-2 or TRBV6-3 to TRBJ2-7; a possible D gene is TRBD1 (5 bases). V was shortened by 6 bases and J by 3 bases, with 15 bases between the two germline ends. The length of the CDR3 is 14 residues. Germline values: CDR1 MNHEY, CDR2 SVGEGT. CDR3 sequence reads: CASSSPLGLYEQYF. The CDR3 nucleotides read TGTGCCAGCAGCTCCCCCCTGGGGCTCTACGAGCAGTACTTC.

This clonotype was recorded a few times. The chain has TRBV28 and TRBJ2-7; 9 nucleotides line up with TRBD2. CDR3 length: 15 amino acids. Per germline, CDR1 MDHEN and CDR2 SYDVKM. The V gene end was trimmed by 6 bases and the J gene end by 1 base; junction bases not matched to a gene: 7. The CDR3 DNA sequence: TGTGCCAGCAGGAGCCAAGGACTAGCGTCCTACGAGCAGTACTTC. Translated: CASRSQGLASYEQYF.

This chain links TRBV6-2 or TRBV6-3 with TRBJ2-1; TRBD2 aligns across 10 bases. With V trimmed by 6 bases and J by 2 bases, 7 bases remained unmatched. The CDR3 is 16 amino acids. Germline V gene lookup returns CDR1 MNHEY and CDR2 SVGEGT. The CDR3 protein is CASRPGTSVTYNEQFF. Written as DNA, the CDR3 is TGTGCCAGCAGACCTGGGACTAGCGTGACCTACAATGAGCAGTTCTTC.

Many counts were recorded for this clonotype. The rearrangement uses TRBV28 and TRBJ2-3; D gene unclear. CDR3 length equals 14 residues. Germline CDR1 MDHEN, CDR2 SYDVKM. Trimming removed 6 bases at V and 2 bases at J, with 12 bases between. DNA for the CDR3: TGTGCCAGCAGAGGGTACCCGTCCACAGATACGCAGTATTTT. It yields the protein CASRGYPSTDTQYF.

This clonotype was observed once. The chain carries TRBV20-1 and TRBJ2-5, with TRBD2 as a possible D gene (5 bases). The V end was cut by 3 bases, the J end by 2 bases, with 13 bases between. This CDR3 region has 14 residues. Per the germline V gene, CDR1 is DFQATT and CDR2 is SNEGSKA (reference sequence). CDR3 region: CSASQWRAQETQYF. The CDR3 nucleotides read TGCAGTGCTAGCCAATGGCGGGCGCAAGAGACCCAGTACTTC.

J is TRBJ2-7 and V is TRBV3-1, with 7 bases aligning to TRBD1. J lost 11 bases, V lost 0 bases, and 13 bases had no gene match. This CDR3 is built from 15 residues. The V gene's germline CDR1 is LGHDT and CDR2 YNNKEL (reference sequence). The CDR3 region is CASSQDLGETGREYF. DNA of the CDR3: TGTGCCAGCAGCCAAGATTTGGGGGAGACAGGGAGAGAGTACTTC.

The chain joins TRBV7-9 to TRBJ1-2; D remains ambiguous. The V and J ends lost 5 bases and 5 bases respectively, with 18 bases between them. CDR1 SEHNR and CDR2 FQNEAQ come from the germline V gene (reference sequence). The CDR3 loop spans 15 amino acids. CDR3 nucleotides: TGTGCCAGCAGCCCCCCCATCCGAGTAGGGTATGGCTACACCTTC. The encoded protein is CASSPPIRVGYGYTF.

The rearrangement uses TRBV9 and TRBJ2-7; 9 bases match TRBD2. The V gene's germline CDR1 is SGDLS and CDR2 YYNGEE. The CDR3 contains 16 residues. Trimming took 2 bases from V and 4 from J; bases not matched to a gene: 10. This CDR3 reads CASSVSPKAGGYEQYF. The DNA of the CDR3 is TGTGCCAGCAGCGTCTCCCCCAAAGCGGGAGGTTACGAGCAGTACTTC.

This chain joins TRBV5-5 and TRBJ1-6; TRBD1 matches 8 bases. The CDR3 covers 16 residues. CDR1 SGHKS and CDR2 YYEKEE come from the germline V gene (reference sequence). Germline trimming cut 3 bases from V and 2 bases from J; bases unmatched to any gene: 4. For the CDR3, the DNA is TGTGCCAGCAGCTACGAGGACAGGGCCTATAATTCACCCCTCCACTTT. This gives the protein CASSYEDRAYNSPLHF.

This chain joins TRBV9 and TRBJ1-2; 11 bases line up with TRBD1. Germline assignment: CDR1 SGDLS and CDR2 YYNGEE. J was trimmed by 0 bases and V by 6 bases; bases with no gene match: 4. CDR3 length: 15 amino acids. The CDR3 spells CASTPGQGANYGYTF. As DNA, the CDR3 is TGTGCCAGCACCCCGGGACAGGGGGCTAACTATGGCTACACCTTC.

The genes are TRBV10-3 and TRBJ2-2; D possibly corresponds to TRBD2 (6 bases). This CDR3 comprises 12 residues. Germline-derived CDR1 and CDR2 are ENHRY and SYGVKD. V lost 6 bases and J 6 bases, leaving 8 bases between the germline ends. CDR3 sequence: CAISPGAGELFF. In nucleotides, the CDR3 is TGTGCCATCAGCCCGGGGGCCGGGGAGCTGTTTTTT.

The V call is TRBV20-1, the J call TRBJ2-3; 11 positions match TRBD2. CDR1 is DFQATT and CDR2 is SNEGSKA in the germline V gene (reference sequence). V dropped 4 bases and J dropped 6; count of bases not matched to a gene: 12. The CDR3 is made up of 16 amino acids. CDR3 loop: CSAMGNSGGASDTQYF. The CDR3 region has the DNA TGCAGTGCTATGGGGAATAGCGGGGGGGCTTCGGATACGCAGTATTTT.